The 6 T cell receptor beta chains in this list originate from one sample, sequenced in a study of blood T cell repertoires in COVID-19. Clones were sequenced by immunoSEQ multiplex PCR, and TCRdb holds only the in-frame ones, with some missing. The data show 100,000 or so clones, with around 88% seen just once and approximately 6.8% held by the top ten. Sequenced: peripheral blood. Every receptor here comes from a man aged 60-69 years with acute or convalescent COVID-19.

The genes are TRBV30 and TRBJ1-5; D unresolved. V was clipped by 1 base and J by 0 bases, with 4 bases between them. This CDR3 spans 13 amino acids. Germline V gene data show CDR1 as GTSNPN and CDR2 as SVGIG (reference sequence). In nucleotides, the CDR3 is TGTGCCTGGAGTGACGGTAGCAATCAGCCCCAGCATTTT. It encodes CAWSDGSNQPQHF.

V gene TRBV7-2 combines with J gene TRBJ1-2; 7 nucleotides align to TRBD1. The CDR3 is 16 residues long. Germline V gene sequence: CDR1 SGHTA, CDR2 FQGNSA. The J segment lost 4 bases and the V segment lost 0 bases, leaving 8 bases of the junction unmatched. The DNA for the CDR3 is TGTGCCAGCAGCTTAGCTAAAACGACAGGGTTCTATGGCTACACCTTC. Translation: CASSLAKTTGFYGYTF.

The chain couples TRBV10-3 to TRBJ2-2; D perhaps matches TRBD2 (6 bases). CDR3 length equals 14 residues. CDR1 ENHRY and CDR2 SYGVKD come from the germline V gene. V gave up 9 bases and J gave up 3 bases, with 14 bases separating them. CDR3 nucleotides: TGTGCCATTTCTTATGGCGGGGACACCGGGGAGCTGTTTTTT. Protein product: CAISYGGDTGELFF.

The rearrangement uses TRBV7-2 and TRBJ1-1; 7 positions match TRBD1. V gave up 2 bases and J gave up 1 base; unmatched junction bases: 10. Germline V lookup: CDR1 SGHTA, CDR2 FQGNSA. The CDR3 consists of 17 residues. In DNA, the CDR3 is TGTGCCAGCAGCTTAAGCGGGCAGGGGGTGAGGAACACTGAAGCTTTCTTT. It translates to CASSLSGQGVRNTEAFF.

This chain uses TRBV6-5 with TRBJ1-3; D unresolved. The V gene lost 0 bases and the J gene lost 1 base, with 7 bases spanning the gap. Germline lookup yields CDR1 MNHEY and CDR2 SVGAGI. The CDR3 loop spans 15 amino acids. CDR3 amino acids: CASSYSKLSGNTIYF. The CDR3 coding sequence is TGTGCCAGCAGTTACTCGAAGCTATCTGGAAACACCATATATTTT.

The chain employs TRBV6-6 and TRBJ2-7; TRBD1 matches 7 bases. Germline V gene data show CDR1 as MNHNY and CDR2 as SVGAGI (reference sequence). Trimming took 7 bases from V and 4 from J; bases not matched to a gene: 7. This CDR3 is built from 13 residues. The CDR3 region is CASTGTALYEQYF. The CDR3 DNA follows: TGTGCCAGCACCGGGACAGCCTTATACGAGCAGTACTTC.